Presented here are 31 T cell receptor beta chains from one specimen sequenced in a study of cytomegalovirus exposure and HLA in healthy donors (dated by TCRdb to between 2016 and 2019). Receptors were amplified or captured by the immunoSEQ multiplex PCR assay. What TCRdb holds here is the immuneACCESS table cut down to in-frame rearrangements. Part of the clones is not present; checked against another copy, under half of the missing clones reflect an unresolved V gene, and the others are unexplained. The sample table records 70,000 or so clones; 90% to 95% of these occur just once. The top ten clones comprise less than 2% of the sample. Sequencing was performed on PBMCs. The origin of the receptors is a woman aged 18 to 35 in good health and CMV-seropositive.

The chain couples TRBV7-6 to TRBJ2-3, with 11 positions matching TRBD2. There are 16 residues in the CDR3. CDR1 is SGHVS, CDR2 FNYEAQ, per germline. The J segment lost 6 bases and the V segment lost 1 base, leaving 6 bases of the junction unmatched. CDR3 residues: CASSLGLAGPQDTQYF. The CDR3 DNA reads as TGTGCCAGCAGCTTAGGACTAGCGGGACCCCAGGATACGCAGTATTTT.

This sequence joins TRBV10-1 and TRBJ2-7; perhaps TRBD1 as D (5 bases). Germline-derived CDR1 and CDR2 are WNHNN and SYGVQD (reference sequence). Trimming removed 0 bases from V and 2 bases from J, with 11 bases in between. The CDR3 is made up of 15 amino acids. In nucleotides, the CDR3 is TGCGCCAGCAGTGAGTCGTTTGGGGCCACCTACGAGCAGTACTTC. This translates into CASSESFGATYEQYF.

The rearrangement uses TRBV6-1 and TRBJ2-7; unclear D gene. V was trimmed by 6 bases and J by 0 bases, leaving 9 bases between them. CDR1 MNHNS and CDR2 SASEGT come from the germline V gene. The length of the CDR3 is 13 residues. CDR3 sequence reads: CASRSSSSYEQYF. CDR3 nucleotides: TGTGCCAGCAGGTCCTCTAGCTCCTACGAGCAGTACTTC.

The V gene is TRBV5-6, the J gene TRBJ2-3; D is possibly TRBD1 (6 bases). Germline-derived CDR1 and CDR2 are SGHDT and YYEEEE. The CDR3 totals 15 residues. Trimming took 1 base from V and 2 from J, leaving 11 bases between them. The CDR3 protein is CASSLTGRFTDTQYF. In DNA, the CDR3 is TGTGCCAGCAGCTTGACAGGGCGCTTCACAGATACGCAGTATTTT.

V gene TRBV2 combines with J gene TRBJ2-3, with D perhaps matching TRBD1 (6 bases). This CDR3 has 14 residues. From germline, CDR1 is SNHLY and CDR2 FYNNEI. The V and J ends lost 9 bases and 2 bases respectively, with 15 bases between them. The CDR3 sequence is CASNRELLTDTQYF. The CDR3 nucleotides read TGTGCCAGTAACAGGGAGTTACTCACAGATACGCAGTATTTT.

This clone came up once. V gene TRBV5-1 combines with J gene TRBJ2-7, with 8 bases aligning to TRBD2. V dropped 4 bases and J dropped 6; count of bases not matched to a gene: 18. The CDR3 is 17 amino acids. Germline CDR1 SGHRS, CDR2 YFSETQ. In nucleotides, the CDR3 is TGCGCCAGCAGCCCGTCATCGGGGGGGCGGGATAAGTCCGAGCAGTACTTC. Encoded protein: CASSPSSGGRDKSEQYF.

The sample holds a few counts of this clone. The chain couples TRBV4-1 to TRBJ2-7; D is possibly TRBD2 (5 bases). V shed 0 bases and J shed 5 bases, with 11 bases lying between them. The CDR3 sequence is 14 residues long. Germline V lookup: CDR1 MGHRA, CDR2 YSYEKL. CDR3 DNA sequence: TGCGCCAGCAGCCAAGATCCTAGCCGCAACGAGCAGTACTTC. Amino acid sequence: CASSQDPSRNEQYF.

This sequence joins TRBV19 and TRBJ1-1, with 9 bases identical to TRBD1. V was pared by 3 bases and J by 8 bases, with 7 bases of the junction left unmatched. The CDR3 consists of 14 residues. Germline values: CDR1 LNHDA, CDR2 SQIVND (reference sequence). Written as DNA, the CDR3 is TGTGCCAGTAGTATGACAGGGGGTTCTACGGAAGCTTTCTTT. Its translation: CASSMTGGSTEAFF.

The chain carries TRBV7-9 and TRBJ2-7, with 11 bases matching TRBD2. Trimming cost V 5 bases and J 3 bases; bases outside gene matches: 6. The CDR3 consists of 15 residues. Per germline, CDR1 SEHNR and CDR2 FQNEAQ (reference sequence). CDR3 coding DNA: TGTGCCAGCAGCCATCGACTAGCGGGGTACTACGAGCAGTACTTC. Translating gives CASSHRLAGYYEQYF.

This clone was recorded only once. The chain joins TRBV5-4 to TRBJ1-1; possibly TRBD1 for D (6 bases). Trimming pared 6 bases from V and 6 bases from J, leaving 15 bases between. This CDR3 has 13 amino acids. The germline V gene has CDR1 SGHNT and CDR2 YYREEE (reference sequence). CDR3 sequence reads: CASTRTELSEAFF. The CDR3 nucleotides read TGTGCCAGCACACGGACAGAGCTTTCTGAAGCTTTCTTT.

The V call is TRBV27, the J call TRBJ2-5; possibly TRBD2 for D (6 bases). CDR3 length equals 14 residues. V was pared by 0 bases and J by 5 bases, with 10 bases between. The V gene's germline CDR1 is MNHEY and CDR2 SMNVEV (reference sequence). CDR3 residues: CASSLSILAETQYF. CDR3 in DNA: TGTGCCAGCAGTTTATCGATTCTAGCGGAGACCCAGTACTTC.

The V call is TRBV30, the J call TRBJ1-2; 8 bases match TRBD1. V lost 0 bases and J lost 4; bases outside the gene matches: 1. Germline-derived CDR1 and CDR2 are GTSNPN and SVGIG (reference sequence). CDR3 size: 13 residues. This CDR3 is CAWSVTGGYGYTF. The CDR3 nucleotides are TGTGCCTGGAGTGTAACAGGGGGCTATGGCTACACCTTC.

The chain uses TRBV10-3 and TRBJ1-2, with 9 bases identical to TRBD1. J lost 10 bases, V lost 6 bases, and 12 bases had no gene match. The germline V gene has CDR1 ENHRY and CDR2 SYGVKD. The CDR3 contains 14 residues. Here the CDR3 DNA reads TGTGCCATCAGCGGGCCGGGACAGGGATCGGTCTACACCTTC. Amino acids: CAISGPGQGSVYTF.

This CDR3 is CASSLVIRGSYEQYF. DNA for the CDR3: TGTGCCAGCAGCTTAGTCATCAGGGGCTCTTACGAGCAGTACTTC. The chain combines TRBV7-2 with TRBJ2-7; possible D gene TRBD1, 6 bases. The CDR3 extends over 15 amino acids. From germline, CDR1 is SGHTA and CDR2 FQGNSA. V was shortened by 1 base and J by 4 bases, with 14 bases between the two germline ends. The full variable domain, in which reference TRBV7-2 and TRBJ2-7 provide the parts outside the CDR3, is GAGVSQSPSNKVTEKGKDVELRCDPISGHTALYWYRQSLGQGLEFLIYFQGNSAPDKSGLPSDRFSAERTGGSVSTLTIQRTQQEDSAVYLCASSLVIRGSYEQYFGPGTRLTVT.

The genes are TRBV4-1 and TRBJ2-2; 7 bases agree with TRBD2. The germline V gene has CDR1 MGHRA and CDR2 YSYEKL. There are 19 residues in the CDR3. Unmatched junction bases numbered 10, after V lost 0 bases and J lost 0 bases. In DNA, the CDR3 is TGCGCCAGCAGCCAAGATCGGATGGGGGAGGGGACGAACACCGGGGAGCTGTTTTTT. Translated, it gives CASSQDRMGEGTNTGELFF.

This chain joins TRBV6-1 and TRBJ2-3; 8 bases match TRBD1. CDR1 and CDR2 (germline): MNHNS, SASEGT. V lost 2 bases and J lost 4; bases outside the gene matches: 8. The CDR3 has 16 amino acids. CDR3 sequence reads: CASSEIEAGGADTQYF. CDR3 in DNA: TGTGCCAGCAGTGAAATCGAGGCAGGGGGCGCAGATACGCAGTATTTT.

This rearrangement joins TRBV5-5 to TRBJ1-2; D call uncertain. Germline V CDR1 and CDR2: SGHKS, YYEKEE (reference sequence). The CDR3 is 13 residues long. Trimming removed 2 bases at V and 4 bases at J, with 9 bases between. The CDR3 bases are TGTGCCAGCAGCTTAGGAGGACTCTATGGCTACACCTTC. Its protein product is CASSLGGLYGYTF. Full variable domain (missing parts from reference TRBV5-5 and TRBJ1-2): DAGVTQSPTHLIKTRGQQVTLRCSPISGHKSVSWYQQVLGQGPQFIFQYYEKEERGRGNFPDRFSARQFPNYSSELNVNALLLGDSALYLCASSLGGLYGYTFGSGTRLTVV.

The rearrangement links TRBV2 to TRBJ2-3; D possibly corresponds to TRBD2 (5 bases). V dropped 8 bases and J dropped 3 bases, with 12 bases sitting between them. CDR1 SNHLY and CDR2 FYNNEI come from the germline V gene. There are 13 residues in the CDR3. CDR3 coding DNA: TGTGCCAGCGGAAGTCGGACTACAGATACGCAGTATTTT. Translating gives CASGSRTTDTQYF.

The V and J genes are TRBV7-5 and TRBJ2-5; the table gives TRBD2 as D, unverified against the DNA. TRBV7-5 is labeled a pseudogene. The CDR3 consists of 18 residues. The CDR3 is CARSSSETSGRDEETQYF. The CDR3 DNA reads as TGTGCCAGAAGCTCGAGCGAGACTAGCGGGAGGGACGAGGAGACCCAGTACTTC.

The rearrangement links TRBV6-1 to TRBJ1-4, with D possibly being TRBD1 (6 bases). The germline gives CDR1 MNHNS, CDR2 SASEGT. This CDR3 contains 14 residues. V lost 6 bases and J 0 bases, leaving 8 bases between the germline ends. CDR3 loop: CASRPGATNEKLFF. In DNA, the CDR3 is TGTGCCAGCAGACCAGGGGCAACTAATGAAAAACTGTTTTTT.

This clone was found once. J is TRBJ2-2 and V is TRBV5-4; D uncertain. V was shortened by 4 bases and J by 3 bases, with 10 bases between the two germline ends. Germline-derived CDR1 and CDR2 are SGHNT and YYREEE (reference sequence). This CDR3 has 14 residues. Here the CDR3 reads CASSLAVYTGELFF. The CDR3, as DNA: TGTGCCAGCAGCCTGGCAGTGTACACCGGGGAGCTGTTTTTT.

The chain has TRBV7-8 and TRBJ1-1, with D possibly TRBD1 on 5 matching bases. Germline-derived CDR1 and CDR2 are SGHVS and FQNEAQ. The CDR3 loop spans 15 amino acids. Trimming cost V 3 bases and J 5 bases, with 16 bases left between them. The chain's CDR3 is CASSFGGGGGTEAFF. CDR3 coding DNA: TGTGCCAGCAGCTTTGGGGGGGGTGGAGGGACTGAAGCTTTCTTT.

V gene TRBV2 combines with J gene TRBJ2-2, with D hard to call. The CDR3 is 15 amino acids. V shed 6 bases and J shed 6 bases, with 17 bases lying between them. Germline V gives CDR1 SNHLY, CDR2 FYNNEI. In nucleotides, the CDR3 is TGTGCCAGCAGCACATTGGAGAGGCTGGCCGGGGAGCTGTTTTTT. This translates into CASSTLERLAGELFF.

The chain has TRBV19 and TRBJ1-2; D perhaps matches TRBD1 (5 bases). This CDR3 has 16 amino acids. The germline V gene encodes CDR1 LNHDA and CDR2 SQIVND (reference sequence). Deletions cut 4 bases from V and 8 bases from J, with 23 bases between. The CDR3 sequence is CASSTDYVRRGGGYTF. The CDR3 DNA reads as TGTGCCAGTAGTACCGACTATGTGAGGAGGGGCGGGGGCTACACCTTC.

The V call is TRBV4-3, the J call TRBJ1-2; no clear D gene. The CDR3 extends over 13 amino acids. Per the germline V gene, CDR1 is LGHNA and CDR2 is YSLEER. The germline V and J ends were trimmed by 0 bases and 10 bases, with 12 bases remaining between them. The CDR3 DNA follows: TGCGCCAGCAGCCAAGATCGGGGAGGCTCCTACACCTTC. Translated: CASSQDRGGSYTF.

The rearrangement uses TRBV21-1 and TRBJ2-4; TRBD1, the table's D call, was not compared with the DNA. TRBV21-1 is a pseudogene segment. The CDR3 is 20 residues long. CDR3 in amino acids: CASSKPLQTGGISAKNIQYF. CDR3 DNA sequence: TGTGCCAGCAGCAAACCCCTCCAGACAGGGGGCATATCGGCCAAAAACATTCAGTACTTC.

The chain couples TRBV2 to TRBJ2-7; TRBD2 agrees at 12 bases. V lost 6 bases and J lost 7; bases outside the gene matches: 10. This CDR3 is 15 amino acids long. Germline V gene data show CDR1 as SNHLY and CDR2 as FYNNEI. CDR3: CASRALTSGSGEQYF. CDR3 bases: TGTGCCAGCAGAGCTTTGACTAGCGGGAGTGGGGAGCAGTACTTC.

The gene calls are TRBV15 and TRBJ1-1, with D unclear. CDR1 LNHNV and CDR2 YYDKDF come from the germline V gene (reference sequence). CDR3 size: 15 residues. Trimming cost V 0 bases and J 0 bases, with 8 bases left between them. CDR3 nucleotides: TGTGCCACCAGCAGAGATATGGCTGTGAACACTGAAGCTTTCTTT. It specifies CATSRDMAVNTEAFF.

This chain joins TRBV4-3 and TRBJ1-4, with D perhaps matching TRBD1 (5 bases). From germline, CDR1 is LGHNA and CDR2 YSLEER. CDR3 size: 15 residues. V was cut by 2 bases and J by 3 bases, with 10 bases left in between. CDR3 sequence: CASSQYVRANEKLFF. DNA of the CDR3: TGCGCCAGCAGCCAATATGTCAGGGCTAATGAAAAACTGTTTTTT.

The V and J genes are TRBV5-5 and TRBJ2-7; TRBD1 is a possible D gene (5 bases). The germline V gene has CDR1 SGHKS and CDR2 YYEKEE (reference sequence). The CDR3 spans 14 residues. Trimming pared 0 bases from V and 3 bases from J, leaving 10 bases between. The CDR3 protein is CASSLAAGYYEQYF. Here the CDR3 DNA reads TGTGCCAGCAGCTTGGCCGCAGGGTACTACGAGCAGTACTTC.

The chain links TRBV6-4 to TRBJ2-1; the match to TRBD2 covers 7 bases. Germline V gene lookup returns CDR1 MRHNA and CDR2 SNTAGT. The V gene end was trimmed by 4 bases and the J gene end by 5 bases; junction bases not matched to a gene: 2. This CDR3 region has 13 residues. The CDR3 reads CASSAGTNNEQFF. The CDR3 DNA follows: TGTGCCAGCAGTGCGGGGACTAACAATGAGCAGTTCTTC.